The 24 T cell receptor beta chains listed next were all sequenced from one sample in a study of early T cells in non-severe SARS-CoV-2 infection. Each CDR3 protein is one row after TCRdb ran MiXCR on the 5' RACE reads. The repertoire consists of about 110,000 distinct CDR3 sequences, with around an eighth occurring once and the leading ten covering 2.5% to 4%. Sequencing was performed on whole blood. The receptor set was obtained from an adult who was a healthcare worker with PCR-confirmed SARS-CoV-2 infection or an uninfected control (not recorded which).

In its sample, this clonotype was seen many times. V gene TRBV25-1 combines with J gene TRBJ2-7; either TRBD1 or TRBD2 may supply D (6 bases each). The CDR3 loop spans 13 amino acids. The germline CDR1 and CDR2 sequences are MGHDK and SYGVNS. V was trimmed by 3 bases and J by 9 bases, leaving 15 bases between them. The CDR3 DNA is TGTGCCAGCAGTGACGGGCCGGGGGCAGGGCAGTACTTC. Protein: CASSDGPGAGQYF.

This clonotype was recorded at least ten times. The chain uses TRBV29-1 and TRBJ2-1; D might be TRBD2 (6 bases). V was clipped by 7 bases and J by 7 bases, with 20 bases between them. Germline values: CDR1 SQVTM, CDR2 ANQGSEA. The CDR3 extends over 14 amino acids. CDR3 sequence: CSAKPGLMVNEQFF. CDR3 DNA sequence: TGCAGCGCAAAACCGGGACTGATGGTAAATGAGCAGTTCTTC.

The sample holds a few counts of this clonotype. The rearrangement uses TRBV28 and TRBJ1-5, with 7 bases matching TRBD1. Germline values: CDR1 MDHEN, CDR2 SYDVKM. This CDR3 contains 15 residues. Germline trimming cut 5 bases from V and 2 bases from J; bases unmatched to any gene: 6. CDR3 region: CASSVTGQGNQPQHF. For the CDR3, the DNA is TGTGCCAGCAGTGTGACAGGGCAGGGCAATCAGCCCCAGCATTTT.

V is TRBV11-2 and J is TRBJ1-2, with 7 positions matching TRBD1. In germline, CDR1 is SGHAT, CDR2 FQNNGV. Trimming removed 3 bases from V and 6 bases from J; junction bases left unmatched: 4. This CDR3 is 13 amino acids long. The CDR3 DNA reads as TGTGCCAGCAGCTTCGGAGGGGGCAATGGCTACACCTTC. It codes for CASSFGGGNGYTF.

The sample holds a few counts of this clonotype. The CDR3 DNA reads as TGTGCCAGCAGCTTAATGGCGGGGAGCTCCTACGAGCAGTACTTC. Translated: CASSLMAGSSYEQYF. The chain couples TRBV7-3 to TRBJ2-7; possible D gene TRBD2, 6 bases. There are 15 residues in the CDR3. Germline V gene sequence: CDR1 SGHTA, CDR2 FQGTGA. The V end was cut by 1 base, the J end by 0 bases, with 10 bases between.

Of note for this clonotype: An end of the junction differs from the germline gene, which may be a read error. The chain recombines TRBV16 with TRBJ1-2; D uncertain. Germline V gene lookup returns CDR1 KGHSY and CDR2 FQNENV. The CDR3 spans 11 residues. This chain's CDR3 is CVSSQFVGYTF. In DNA, the CDR3 is TGTGTCAGCAGCCAATTTGTAGGCTACACCTTC.

This clonotype was counted between two and nine times. The V gene is TRBV30, the J gene TRBJ1-6; 11 nucleotides agree with TRBD1. V lost 1 base and J lost 9; bases outside the gene matches: 5. The germline CDR1 and CDR2 sequences are GTSNPN and SVGIG (reference sequence). The CDR3 runs to 15 residues. The CDR3 sequence: CAWSERTGGSSPLHF. As DNA, the CDR3 is TGTGCCTGGAGTGAAAGGACAGGGGGCAGTTCACCCCTCCACTTT. Based on the CDR3 plus reference TRBV30 and TRBJ1-6, the full variable domain is SQTIHQWPATLVQPVGSPLSLECTVEGTSNPNLYWYRQAAGRGLQLLFYSVGIGQISSEVPQNLSASRPQDRQFILSSKKLLLSDSGFYLCAWSERTGGSSPLHFGNGTRLTVT.

The chain carries TRBV20-1 and TRBJ2-7; 8 nucleotides match TRBD1. The germline gives CDR1 DFQATT, CDR2 SNEGSKA (reference sequence). The CDR3 is 13 amino acids. V gave up 6 bases and J gave up 6 bases; unmatched junction bases: 10. CDR3 nucleotide sequence: TGCAGTGCCCATGAAGACAGGGGTGGCGAGCAGTACTTC. It yields the protein CSAHEDRGGEQYF.

At least ten counts were recorded for this clonotype. The chain carries TRBV29-1 and TRBJ2-1; D is tentatively TRBD1 or TRBD2 (5 bases each). The CDR3 length is 12 residues. Per the germline V gene, CDR1 is SQVTM and CDR2 is ANQGSEA. Trimming stripped 0 bases from V and 7 bases from J, with 7 bases between. CDR3 loop: CSVEDEGNEQFF. The CDR3 coding sequence is TGCAGCGTTGAAGACGAGGGGAATGAGCAGTTCTTC.

Many counts were recorded for this clonotype. CDR3 in amino acids: CASSLRTGPIGEQYF. CDR3 in DNA: TGTGCCAGCAGTTTAAGGACAGGGCCCATTGGCGAGCAGTACTTC. The rearrangement uses TRBV28 and TRBJ2-7, with TRBD1 matching over 8 bases. This CDR3 region has 15 residues. The J segment lost 6 bases and the V segment lost 2 bases, leaving 9 bases of the junction unmatched. Germline assignment: CDR1 MDHEN and CDR2 SYDVKM.

The rearrangement joins TRBV12-3 or TRBV12-4 to TRBJ2-3; the match to TRBD2 covers 8 bases. The CDR3 sequence is 15 residues long. V was pared by 5 bases and J by 2 bases, with 6 bases of the junction left unmatched. The CDR3 nucleotides read TGTGCCAGCAGTCTCCGGACTAGCCTCACAGATACGCAGTATTTT. Encoded protein: CASSLRTSLTDTQYF.

This clonotype was seen ten or more times. This chain uses TRBV7-9 with TRBJ2-1; 9 nucleotides agree with TRBD2. Germline CDR1 SEHNR, CDR2 FQNEAQ (reference sequence). This CDR3 spans 16 amino acids. V trimming: 5 bases; J trimming: 5 bases; junction bases outside the gene matches: 10. The CDR3 spells CASSLPGTSFDNEQFF. The CDR3 DNA reads as TGTGCCAGCAGCCTACCCGGGACTAGCTTTGACAATGAGCAGTTCTTC.

This clonotype showed up many times. V is TRBV28 and J is TRBJ2-7; D may be TRBD1 (6 bases). Trimming removed 5 bases from V and 7 bases from J, with 21 bases in between. The germline V gene has CDR1 MDHEN and CDR2 SYDVKM. The CDR3 runs 15 residues. The DNA of the CDR3 is TGTGCCAGCAGTCCTAGACAGGTGGGCCTGGGAGAGCAGTACTTC. It specifies CASSPRQVGLGEQYF.

This clonotype has at least ten counts. The chain links TRBV6-5 to TRBJ1-5, with D unclear. Trimming stripped 4 bases from V and 6 bases from J, with 13 bases between. The CDR3 spans 14 residues. The germline gives CDR1 MNHEY, CDR2 SVGAGI. The CDR3 region is CASSSAGSGQPQHF. CDR3 DNA: TGTGCCAGCAGTTCTGCGGGTAGTGGTCAGCCCCAGCATTTT.

This rearrangement joins TRBV7-9 to TRBJ1-1; 7 bases are shared with TRBD1. The CDR3 contains 12 residues. CDR1 is SEHNR, CDR2 FQNEAQ, per germline (reference sequence). The ends lost 4 bases at V and 5 bases at J; junction bases unmatched: 1. The CDR3 DNA is TGTGCCAGCAGCTCACAGGGGACTGAAGCTTTCTTT. Protein product: CASSSQGTEAFF.

This clonotype was seen only a few times. This chain uses TRBV20-1 with TRBJ2-7, with 10 bases lining up with TRBD1. The length of the CDR3 is 13 residues. V lost 5 bases and J lost 4; bases outside the gene matches: 5. The germline gives CDR1 DFQATT, CDR2 SNEGSKA (reference sequence). As DNA, the CDR3 is TGCAGTGCTGGGACAGGGGAAGCATACGAGCAGTACTTC. Its translation: CSAGTGEAYEQYF.

In this sample, this clonotype turned up many times. The V gene is TRBV7-9, the J gene TRBJ2-1; 7 bases agree with TRBD2. Trimming at V came to 6 bases and at J to 4 bases, leaving 9 bases not matched to a gene. The CDR3 covers 15 residues. Germline V gene sequence: CDR1 SEHNR, CDR2 FQNEAQ (reference sequence). The CDR3 DNA reads as TGTGCCAGCAGTTCAGCGGGAAGAGTTTACAATGAGCAGTTCTTC. Translated: CASSSAGRVYNEQFF.

This chain connects TRBV4-1 to TRBJ2-1; 7 positions agree with TRBD1. The CDR3 has 16 residues. From germline, CDR1 is MGHRA and CDR2 YSYEKL. V shed 4 bases and J 3 bases; nucleotides not matched to a gene: 9. The CDR3 nucleotides are TGCGCCAGCAGCCCCCGGGACAGCGATATCTACAATGAGCAGTTCTTC. Its translation: CASSPRDSDIYNEQFF.

In its sample, this clonotype was seen a few times. The V and J genes are TRBV24-1 and TRBJ1-2; tentative D call: TRBD1 (5 bases). Trimming cost V 4 bases and J 0 bases, with 8 bases left between them. Germline values: CDR1 KGHDR, CDR2 SFDVKD. CDR3 length: 14 residues. This CDR3 reads CATSEGGANYGYTF. The CDR3 DNA reads TGTGCCACCAGTGAGGGGGGTGCTAACTATGGCTACACCTTC.

This chain links TRBV20-1 with TRBJ2-5; 7 bases are a match to TRBD1. This CDR3 has 15 amino acids. V lost 3 bases, J lost 5 bases, and 12 bases stayed unmatched. Germline lookup yields CDR1 DFQATT and CDR2 SNEGSKA (reference sequence). This CDR3 reads CSASPGTVRRETQYF. In DNA form, the CDR3 reads TGCAGTGCTAGTCCCGGGACAGTGCGACGGGAGACCCAGTACTTC.

The V call is TRBV3-1, the J call TRBJ1-1; D is unclear. The CDR3 consists of 13 residues. V was shortened by 1 base and J by 6 bases, with 9 bases between the two germline ends. Germline values: CDR1 LGHDT, CDR2 YNNKEL (reference sequence). The CDR3 loop is CASSQVGPSEAFF. The CDR3, as DNA: TGTGCCAGCAGCCAAGTCGGGCCTTCTGAAGCTTTCTTT.

CDR3: CASSSDSSGNTIYF. CDR3 DNA sequence: TGTGCCAGCAGCTCGGACAGCTCTGGAAACACCATATATTTT. The chain carries TRBV7-9 and TRBJ1-3; tentative D call: TRBD1 (6 bases). V lost 4 bases and J lost 0, with 7 bases in between. CDR1 and CDR2 (germline): SEHNR, FQNEAQ (reference sequence). This CDR3 region has 14 residues.

In its sample, this clonotype was seen many times. The chain's CDR3 is CSGRQTNTEAFF. CDR3 nucleotide sequence: TGCAGCGGACGACAGACTAACACTGAAGCTTTCTTT. The J gene is TRBJ1-1, the V gene TRBV29-1; D is possibly TRBD1 (5 bases). The CDR3 sequence is 12 residues long. CDR1 is SQVTM and CDR2 is ANQGSEA in the germline V gene. The V end lost 7 bases, the J end lost 2 bases, and 11 bases lay between the germline ends.

This clonotype was counted only a few times. This chain links TRBV5-1 with TRBJ1-6; D unclear. V was shortened by 0 bases and J by 3 bases, with 13 bases between the two germline ends. The CDR3 consists of 17 residues. Per the germline V gene, CDR1 is SGHRS and CDR2 is YFSETQ. DNA of the CDR3: TGCGCCAGCAGCTTGGGACGCCTTAGAGACTATAATTCACCCCTCCACTTT. Encoded protein: CASSLGRLRDYNSPLHF.